These 7 T cell receptor beta chains share one sample of origin, sequenced in a study of T-cell memory formation after mild COVID-19 (dated by TCRdb to about 2021). Library preparation was by 5' RACE. Sequencing used an Illumina NovaSeq 6000. TCRdb reanalyzed the raw reads on its own, using fastp at Q25 for trimming and MiXCR for clone calling, and kept in-frame beta chains. Each record represents a unique CDR3 protein, reported with the most common genes and DNA among its rows. This sample gives about 470,000 distinct CDR3 sequences in total; around 25% of them show up just once. Together, the top ten hold about an eighth of the sample. Sequencing was performed on PBMCs or a T cell subset sorted from them (not recorded which). Source of these receptors: an adult woman who had mild COVID-19 (a few samples of this study predate the infection). The sample titles of this study are shuffled in the database, so cell type and time point are left out; the donor was told from shared clones.

This clonotype appeared a few times. The chain couples TRBV5-1 to TRBJ2-1; D is undetermined. CDR1 is SGHRS, CDR2 YFSETQ, per germline. CDR3 size: 13 residues. V lost 4 bases and J lost 5, with 10 bases in between. CDR3 in amino acids: CASSPIANNEQFF. DNA for the CDR3: TGCGCCAGCAGCCCTATAGCTAACAATGAGCAGTTCTTC.

The V and J genes are TRBV12-3 or TRBV12-4 and TRBJ1-5; D call uncertain. Trimming took off 1 base at V and 9 bases at J, with 4 bases between the two ends. CDR3 length: 11 residues. As DNA, the CDR3 is TGTGCCAGCAGTTTAGGTGGGCCCCAGCATTTT. It is translated as CASSLGGPQHF.

The table lists this clonotype with a few counts. This chain uses TRBV5-1 with TRBJ2-2; no clear D gene. There are 15 residues in the CDR3. Germline V gene data show CDR1 as SGHRS and CDR2 as YFSETQ. Trimming removed 2 bases from V and 7 bases from J, with 15 bases in between. CDR3 region: CASSFRGDPNGELFF. The CDR3 coding sequence is TGCGCCAGCAGCTTTCGTGGGGATCCGAACGGGGAGCTGTTTTTT.

The chain uses TRBV30 and TRBJ2-3, with 8 bases aligning to TRBD1. Germline V gene data show CDR1 as GTSNPN and CDR2 as SVGIG (reference sequence). The CDR3 is 12 amino acids. Trimming removed 4 bases from V and 6 bases from J; junction bases left unmatched: 3. The CDR3 reads CAWTGGFDTQYF. CDR3 nucleotide sequence: TGTGCCTGGACAGGGGGCTTTGATACGCAGTATTTT.

The chain has TRBV20-1 and TRBJ2-1, with 9 bases aligning to TRBD2. This CDR3 has 16 amino acids. From germline, CDR1 is DFQATT and CDR2 SNEGSKA (reference sequence). V lost 2 bases to trimming and J lost 6 bases; unmatched junction nucleotides: 11. The CDR3 spells CSARSVSGSVGNEQFF. DNA for the CDR3: TGCAGTGCTAGATCCGTTAGCGGGAGTGTAGGCAATGAGCAGTTCTTC.

V usage is TRBV4-2 and J usage is TRBJ2-1, with TRBD2 matching over 9 bases. The CDR3 length is 17 residues. After removal of 0 bases from V and 5 bases from J, the junction contained 8 bases not matched to a gene. Per germline, CDR1 LGHNA and CDR2 YNFKEQ. The CDR3 loop reads CASSQDLGASGNNEQFF. The CDR3, as DNA: TGTGCCAGCAGCCAAGATCTTGGGGCTAGCGGGAACAATGAGCAGTTCTTC.

The V call is TRBV25-1, the J call TRBJ2-1, with D perhaps TRBD1 (7 bases). This CDR3 region has 15 residues. V was shortened by 3 bases and J by 5 bases, with 14 bases between the two germline ends. The germline gives CDR1 MGHDK, CDR2 SYGVNS. CDR3 region: CASSDGGTVNNEQFF. For the CDR3, the DNA is TGTGCCAGCAGTGATGGGGGGACAGTGAACAATGAGCAGTTCTTC.